The source of this T cell receptor beta chain is a study of persistence of HIV-infected CD4 T cells. Sequencing used immunoSEQ version 4 in survey mode. This table comes from immunoSEQ multiplex PCR, and its TCRdb copy is limited to in-frame clones, with some not included. The table has over 35,000 clones, roughly nine tenths seen once. Cells were stimulated nonspecifically with anti-CD3/anti-CD28 magnetic beads. Responding CD4+ T cells were sorted by upregulation of both CD40 ligand and CD69. Stimulated PBMCs had first been depleted of CD8+ T cells. The CDR3 contains 15 residues. CDR1 and CDR2 from the germline V gene are SGHTA and FQGNSA. The junction had 10 bases not matched to a gene; V was cut back by 5 bases and J by 10 bases. Notes on this clone: Its matching antigen is unknown.

The clonotype was recovered from an adult man with HIV who was CMV-seropositive. The sample consisted of CD4+ T cells sorted from PBMCs after approximately 19-hour stimulation, taken from a patient who received antiretroviral therapy. The V gene is TRBV7-2, the J gene TRBJ1-6; TRBD1 aligns across 8 bases. DNA for the CDR3: TGTGCCAGCAGCCCCGACCAGGGGGCAGGATCACCCCTCCACTTT. It specifies CASSPDQGAGSPLHF.